Listed here are 26 T cell receptor beta chains from one sample, sequenced in a study of cytomegalovirus exposure and HLA in healthy donors (dated by TCRdb to about 2017). The protocol used for the library was the immunoSEQ multiplex PCR assay. A mixture of 60 forward primers for TCR Vbeta segments and 13 reverse primers for TCR Jbeta segments was used in the multiplex PCR. In its TCRdb copy, this immuneACCESS table keeps in-frame sequences only and misses some clones. Where compared with another copy, unresolved V genes explain less than half of these, and the others have no known cause. In all, the sample holds about 120,000 clones, and approximately 83% of those were seen once. The top ten constitute around 2% of the sample. The sequenced material came from PBMCs. All receptors come from a man between 40 and 49 years old in good health and CMV-seronegative.

The chain joins TRBV29-1 to TRBJ2-5; 7 bases agree with TRBD1. Per the germline V gene, CDR1 is SQVTM and CDR2 is ANQGSEA. This CDR3 has 14 amino acids. Trimming at V came to 7 bases and at J to 1 base, leaving 9 bases not matched to a gene. The DNA for the CDR3 is TGCAGCGGGTCCTCGACAGGGCTCCAAGAGACCCAGTACTTC. Translated: CSGSSTGLQETQYF.

The chain is built from TRBV2 and TRBJ1-2, with 8 bases fitting TRBD1. The CDR3 has 14 amino acids. The germline gives CDR1 SNHLY, CDR2 FYNNEI. With V trimmed by 2 bases and J by 8 bases, 7 bases remained unmatched. CDR3 sequence reads: CASSELGQGGGYTF. CDR3 coding DNA: TGTGCCAGCAGTGAATTAGGACAGGGAGGAGGCTACACCTTC.

This rearrangement joins TRBV4-1 to TRBJ2-7; 8 bases align to TRBD1. Germline CDR1 reads MGHRA; CDR2 reads YSYEKL. Trimming cost V 1 base and J 4 bases; bases outside gene matches: 9. The CDR3 spans 16 residues. Here the CDR3 DNA reads TGCGCCAGCAGCCAAGTCGGCAGGACAGGGTCGTACGAGCAGTACTTC. Protein: CASSQVGRTGSYEQYF.

The CDR3 loop is CASRDTLSYEQYF. CDR3 nucleotides: TGTGCCAGCAGAGACACACTCTCCTACGAGCAGTACTTC. This chain uses TRBV2 with TRBJ2-7, with no clear D. The germline V gene encodes CDR1 SNHLY and CDR2 FYNNEI. The CDR3 consists of 13 residues. V was shortened by 6 bases and J by 0 bases, with 9 bases between the two germline ends.

This sequence joins TRBV10-3 and TRBJ2-1; maybe TRBD2 (5 bases). The germline V gene encodes CDR1 ENHRY and CDR2 SYGVKD. The V gene lost 3 bases and the J gene lost 8 bases, with 14 bases spanning the gap. The CDR3 contains 14 residues. The CDR3 reads CAISDPTGGDEQFF. The CDR3 nucleotides are TGTGCCATCAGTGATCCCACTGGAGGCGATGAGCAGTTCTTC.

As regards this clone: A junction boundary mismatches the germline segment, possibly from a read error. The genes are TRBV7-8 and TRBJ1-1; D not resolved. This CDR3 has 12 amino acids. The germline gives CDR1 SGHVS, CDR2 FQNEAQ. The CDR3 region has the DNA TGTGCCGGCAGCGATGGCTACACTGAAGCTTTCTTT. Translating it yields CAGSDGYTEAFF. Using reference TRBV7-8 and TRBJ1-1 for the parts outside the CDR3, the full variable domain is GAGVSQSPRYKVAKRGQDVALRCDPISGHVSLFWYQQALGQGPEFLTYFQNEAQLDKSGLPSDRFFAERPEGSVSTLKIQRTQQEDSAVYLCAGSDGYTEAFFGQGTRLTVV.

The chain uses TRBV28 and TRBJ1-2, with 8 bases that match TRBD1. J was trimmed by 6 bases and V by 3 bases; bases with no gene match: 12. CDR3 length equals 16 residues. Germline V gene lookup returns CDR1 MDHEN and CDR2 SYDVKM. CDR3 in DNA: TGTGCCAGCAGTTTGCCTGGACAGGGAATTGTACATGGCTACACCTTC. Its protein product is CASSLPGQGIVHGYTF.

DNA of the CDR3: TGTGCCAGCAGCGGGGGGGTGAGCAATCAGCCCCAGCATTTT. It encodes CASSGGVSNQPQHF. This rearrangement joins TRBV11-2 to TRBJ1-5; a weak D match, TRBD1 (5 bases). CDR1 and CDR2 from the germline V gene are SGHAT and FQNNGV. Trimming cost V 5 bases and J 1 base, with 9 bases left between them. The CDR3 length is 14 residues.

The chain uses TRBV6-1 and TRBJ1-2; D ambiguous. CDR1 and CDR2 from the germline V gene are MNHNS and SASEGT. This CDR3 has 13 amino acids. The germline V and J ends were trimmed by 2 bases and 4 bases, with 8 bases remaining between them. CDR3 loop: CASSESGRYGYTF. The CDR3 DNA sequence: TGTGCCAGCAGTGAATCAGGTCGCTATGGCTACACCTTC.

The J gene is TRBJ2-7, the V gene TRBV28; 11 positions agree with TRBD1. The CDR3 loop spans 15 amino acids. Looked up from germline, CDR1 is MDHEN and CDR2 is SYDVKM. The V and J ends lost 6 bases and 4 bases, in that order; junction bases with no gene match: 8. CDR3 sequence reads: CASRAAGTGGYEQYF. DNA of the CDR3: TGTGCCAGCAGGGCAGCCGGGACAGGGGGTTACGAGCAGTACTTC.

Worth noting for this clone: Other DNA sequences in this specimen translate into the identical CDR3. This rearrangement joins TRBV5-4 to TRBJ2-5, with a weak D call TRBD2 (6 bases). This CDR3 region has 13 residues. Germline CDR1 and CDR2: SGHNT and YYREEE (reference sequence). Trimming took 2 bases from V and 4 from J, leaving 9 bases between them. As DNA, the CDR3 is TGTGCCAGCAGCTTAGCCGGGGGAGAGACCCAGTACTTC. Amino acids: CASSLAGGETQYF.

The gene calls are TRBV7-8 and TRBJ1-3; D ambiguous. There are 15 residues in the CDR3. V was clipped by 1 base and J by 0 bases, with 7 bases between them. Germline CDR1 SGHVS, CDR2 FQNEAQ. The CDR3 sequence: CASSLGRLSGNTIYF. CDR3 DNA: TGTGCCAGCAGCTTAGGTAGACTCTCTGGAAACACCATATATTTT.

The chain uses TRBV5-1 and TRBJ2-5; 10 bases match TRBD1. J lost 3 bases, V lost 5 bases, and 10 bases had no gene match. The CDR3 spans 16 residues. Germline V gives CDR1 SGHRS, CDR2 YFSETQ. The CDR3 reads CASRPGPGQGKETQYF. The CDR3 region has the DNA TGCGCCAGCAGGCCCGGTCCGGGACAGGGGAAAGAGACCCAGTACTTC.

The CDR3, as DNA: TGCAGCGTCGCACAGGGGATAGGTGGAAACACCATATATTTT. The encoded protein is CSVAQGIGGNTIYF. The chain employs TRBV29-1 and TRBJ1-3, with 7 bases that match TRBD1. The CDR3 has 14 residues. After removal of 6 bases from V and 3 bases from J, the junction contained 8 bases not matched to a gene. The germline V gene encodes CDR1 SQVTM and CDR2 ANQGSEA.

The genes are TRBV5-1 and TRBJ2-5; 15 nucleotides align to TRBD2. The CDR3 has 16 residues. Germline assignment: CDR1 SGHRS and CDR2 YFSETQ. V trimming: 1 base; J trimming: 5 bases; junction bases outside the gene matches: 3. This chain's CDR3 is CASSLRTSGGVETQYF. DNA for the CDR3: TGCGCCAGCAGCTTGCGGACTAGCGGGGGGGTGGAGACCCAGTACTTC.

The chain uses TRBV25-1 and TRBJ1-3, with a tentative D call TRBD1 (5 bases). Germline loops: CDR1 MGHDK, CDR2 SYGVNS. Trimming removed 5 bases from V and 2 bases from J, with 13 bases in between. The CDR3 spans 15 residues. DNA of the CDR3: TGTGCCAGCAGTCCGCTAGGAGGGGCTGGAAACACCATATATTTT. Its protein product is CASSPLGGAGNTIYF.

The CDR3 reads CASSPRESSYNSPLHF. CDR3 nucleotides: TGTGCCAGCTCACCGAGGGAAAGCTCCTATAATTCACCCCTCCACTTT. The chain is built from TRBV18 and TRBJ1-6; no clear D. The CDR3 has 16 residues. Germline V CDR1 and CDR2: KGHSH, LQKENI. Deletions cut 3 bases from V and 0 bases from J, with 9 bases between.

The genes are TRBV6-5 and TRBJ1-5; perhaps TRBD1 as D (6 bases). The germline V gene has CDR1 MNHEY and CDR2 SVGAGI. Between the trimmed V and J ends, which lost 6 bases and 3 bases, there was a span of 12 bases. The CDR3 consists of 14 residues. CDR3 protein: CASRKDSYNQPQHF. CDR3 DNA: TGTGCCAGCAGAAAGGACAGTTACAATCAGCCCCAGCATTTT.

V is TRBV19 and J is TRBJ2-7, with TRBD1 as a possible D gene (6 bases). The CDR3 is made up of 15 amino acids. Looked up from germline, CDR1 is LNHDA and CDR2 is SQIVND (reference sequence). The V gene lost 3 bases and the J gene lost 1 base, with 13 bases spanning the gap. CDR3 protein: CASSIRGHTSYEQYF. DNA for the CDR3: TGTGCCAGTAGTATCCGGGGACACACATCCTACGAGCAGTACTTC.

The CDR3 loop reads CASSFRNDGYTF. The CDR3 nucleotides are TGTGCCAGCAGTTTCAGGAATGATGGCTACACCTTC. The chain combines TRBV28 with TRBJ1-2; D unresolved. This CDR3 spans 12 amino acids. Germline CDR1 MDHEN, CDR2 SYDVKM. The germline V and J ends were trimmed by 3 bases and 6 bases, with 8 bases remaining between them.

The chain is built from TRBV7-9 and TRBJ1-2, with 8 bases lining up with TRBD1. This CDR3 region has 15 residues. Looked up from germline, CDR1 is SEHNR and CDR2 is FQNEAQ (reference sequence). The V and J ends lost 6 bases and 4 bases, in that order; junction bases with no gene match: 10. In DNA form, the CDR3 reads TGTGCCAGCAGTCCTGACAGGGGTTGGATCTATGGCTACACCTTC. Its translation is CASSPDRGWIYGYTF.

V is TRBV6-1 and J is TRBJ2-5, with 10 positions matching TRBD2. The junction had 8 bases not matched to a gene; V was cut back by 5 bases and J by 5 bases. The CDR3 loop spans 15 amino acids. The germline CDR1 and CDR2 sequences are MNHNS and SASEGT. CDR3: CASSNLAGARETQYF. CDR3 sequence (DNA): TGTGCCAGCAGTAACCTAGCGGGGGCCAGGGAGACCCAGTACTTC.

The chain has TRBV28 and TRBJ1-1; 7 positions agree with TRBD1. V was pared by 6 bases and J by 5 bases, with 15 bases of the junction left unmatched. This CDR3 contains 16 residues. Germline CDR1 is MDHEN and CDR2 is SYDVKM. Written as DNA, the CDR3 is TGTGCCAGCAGGATGTCGACAGGGTGGGGAGTTACTGAAGCTTTCTTT. It specifies CASRMSTGWGVTEAFF.

V is TRBV2 and J is TRBJ1-1, with TRBD1 matching over 7 bases. This CDR3 comprises 14 residues. Germline V CDR1 and CDR2: SNHLY, FYNNEI. V gave up 5 bases and J gave up 3 bases; unmatched junction bases: 6. CDR3 nucleotides: TGTGCCAGCAGTCTTCGACAGGGAGACACTGAAGCTTTCTTT. Its translation is CASSLRQGDTEAFF.

The chain uses TRBV6-5 and TRBJ2-5; 8 positions match TRBD2. V was pared by 10 bases and J by 4 bases, with 8 bases of the junction left unmatched. The CDR3 contains 13 residues. CDR1 and CDR2 (germline): MNHEY, SVGAGI. The CDR3 region has the DNA TGTGCCATCCGGGGGGGCAAAGCAGAGACCCAGTACTTC. This sequence encodes CAIRGGKAETQYF.

The genes are TRBV27 and TRBJ2-2; D is possibly TRBD2 (7 bases). The V gene lost 2 bases and the J gene lost 6 bases, with 16 bases spanning the gap. Per the germline V gene, CDR1 is MNHEY and CDR2 is SMNVEV (reference sequence). The CDR3 covers 16 residues. CDR3: CASSLRGGRGAGELFF. The CDR3 DNA reads as TGTGCCAGCAGTTTAAGGGGGGGGCGTGGTGCCGGGGAGCTGTTTTTT.